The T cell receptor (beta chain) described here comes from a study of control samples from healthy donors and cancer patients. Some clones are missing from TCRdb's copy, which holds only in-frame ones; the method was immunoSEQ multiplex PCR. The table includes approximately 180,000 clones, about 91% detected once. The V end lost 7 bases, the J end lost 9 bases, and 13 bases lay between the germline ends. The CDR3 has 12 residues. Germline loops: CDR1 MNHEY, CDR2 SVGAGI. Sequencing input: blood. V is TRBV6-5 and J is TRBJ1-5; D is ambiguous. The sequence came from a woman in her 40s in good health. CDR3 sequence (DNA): TGTGCCAGCACCCTAGGGTGGGGGCCCCAGCATTTT. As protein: CASTLGWGPQHF.